This section outlines one TCR beta chain sequence together with its context. What it binds is unknown. The CDR3 has 17 amino acids. V shed 2 bases and J shed 2 bases, with 19 bases lying between them. Per the germline V gene, CDR1 is LGHNA and CDR2 is YNFKEQ. Full-length variable regions came from constant-region reverse primers plus semi-nested Nested Universal Primer A PCR. TCRdb re-called the 5' RACE reads through MiXCR, storing one row per CDR3 protein. The sample lists approximately 44,000 distinct CDR3 sequences; roughly 27% were seen once. The study's findings and limits: Tumor Treg TCRs overlapped most with tumor naive CD4+ cells. In terms of TCR gene usage, tumor memory CD4+ T cells clustered together with blood and lymph node memory CD4+ cells, as well as with lymph node naive CD4+ cells.

The sequencing input was memory CD4+ T cells sorted from a lymph node. Described subset: memory CD4+ T cells, CD4+CD45RO+CD25-. This clonotype was obtained from a female donor with breast cancer. This sequence joins TRBV4-2 and TRBJ2-7, with unresolved D. CDR3 DNA sequence: TGTGCCAGCAGCCAACGGATAGCCTCACCTACTCCCTACGAGCAGTACTTC. It codes for CASSQRIASPTPYEQYF.